The rows below give T cell receptor beta chains drawn from one sample of a study of Ad26.COV2.S vaccination and SARS-CoV-2 variants. Produced via immunoSEQ multiplex PCR; TCRdb's table is partial and in-frame only. The sample shows about 420,000 clones, roughly 90% of them seen only once. Sequencing was performed on peripheral blood, taken in a trial of Ad26.COV2.S vaccine versus placebo. All receptors derive from a person aged 18-65 years who received the Ad26.COV2.S COVID-19 vaccine or a placebo. Each CDR3 is given with its conserved first and last residue. Each record gives: J gene, D gene, V gene, clone size, CDR3 protein. D genes are given only for firm matches. Clone size is not always given. Where it is, it says once, few, many or a class for expanded clones.

TRBJ2-7,.,TRBV19,.,CASSTRKEDEQYF
TRBJ1-4,.,TRBV29-1,once,CSVGVANEKLFF
TRBJ2-2,.,TRBV7-3,.,CASSLMSETSGTGELFF
TRBJ2-5,TRBD2,TRBV27,.,CASSPRLRSGDQETQYF
TRBJ2-1,.,TRBV20-1,.,CSASTYNEQFF
TRBJ1-1,.,TRBV4-2,.,CASSQAWDTEAFF
TRBJ2-5,.,TRBV6-2/TRBV6-3,.,CASSKGRGATQYF
TRBJ2-1,.,TRBV7-2,.,CASSLWSEQFF
TRBJ1-5,.,TRBV10-3,.,CAIRGGGANQPQHF
TRBJ2-2,.,TRBV29-1,.,CSVVGTANTGELFF
TRBJ1-2,TRBD1,TRBV5-1,.,CASSPGQGAHGYTF
TRBJ2-7,.,TRBV24-1,.,CATSGRTLPYEQYF
TRBJ2-2,TRBD1,TRBV9,.,CASSLRSGQGVVGNTGELFF
TRBJ2-7,.,TRBV21-1,.,CASSKRSVISPTYEQYF
TRBJ1-1,.,TRBV6-5,.,CASNGNRLNTEAFF
TRBJ2-3,.,TRBV9,.,CASSVGVGMPDGTQYF
TRBJ1-1,.,TRBV3-1/TRBV3-2,.,CASSQVISTEAFF
TRBJ1-1,.,TRBV12-3/TRBV12-4,.,CASSLGTGAFF
TRBJ2-7,TRBD1,TRBV12-3/TRBV12-4,.,CASSLPTGDEQYF
TRBJ1-2,.,TRBV10-3,few,CAISESAEQGISGYTF
TRBJ2-1,TRBD2,TRBV7-2,.,CASTILAGAMDEQFF
TRBJ1-1,.,TRBV10-3,.,CAISGGGKNTEAFF
TRBJ2-5,TRBD1,TRBV6-5,many,CASSILTGDQETQYF
TRBJ1-4,TRBD1,TRBV3-1/TRBV3-2,.,CASSPRTGEKLFF
TRBJ1-1,.,TRBV11-2,.,CASSLLNTEAFF
TRBJ2-5,.,TRBV7-9,once,CASNPSTQYF
TRBJ1-1,TRBD1,TRBV6-5,.,CASGRDSLNTEAFF
TRBJ1-3,.,TRBV7-9,.,CASVTATGNTIYF
TRBJ2-3,.,TRBV9,.,CASSVDHSDTQYF
TRBJ2-2,TRBD2,TRBV7-3,.,CASRPTSGGAAGELFF
TRBJ2-1,.,TRBV4-1,.,CASSQDSGTDYSYNEQFF
TRBJ2-7,.,TRBV27,few,CASSLSIRGGGEQYF
TRBJ1-1,.,TRBV10-3,.,CAISGVWSAPRGGQPDTEAFF
TRBJ2-3,TRBD2,TRBV4-1,.,CASSPTSGGVNTQYF
TRBJ2-5,.,TRBV6-2/TRBV6-3,.,CASSYSRETQYF
TRBJ1-6,.,TRBV27,.,CASRVTGPDSPLHF
TRBJ2-3,.,TRBV9,.,CASSVGITDTQYF
TRBJ2-7,TRBD2,TRBV5-6,.,CASSLGLAGFEQYF
TRBJ2-7,TRBD1,TRBV5-6,.,CASSYFRTGFSYEQYF
TRBJ2-2,.,TRBV5-6,.,CASSLSVMTVNTGELFF
TRBJ1-1,TRBD1,TRBV4-1,.,CASSASGQSLNTEAFF
TRBJ2-3,TRBD2,TRBV29-1,.,CSVGGNTDTQYF
TRBJ1-2,TRBD1,TRBV10-3,few,CAIKTTGDGYTF
TRBJ2-5,TRBD1,TRBV7-6,once,CASSSPGQGKETQYF
TRBJ2-1,TRBD2,TRBV3-1/TRBV3-2,few,CASSQDLRPFRAGDKGDEQFF
TRBJ2-3,TRBD2,TRBV7-9,.,CASSQGLAGESDTQYF
TRBJ1-1,.,TRBV12-3/TRBV12-4,few,CASSHSRGAEAFF
TRBJ1-1,.,TRBV19,.,CASSNIPTEAFF
TRBJ1-6,TRBD1,TRBV7-3,few,CASSATGDNSPLHF
TRBJ2-5,.,TRBV5-6,.,CASSSIELGEKTQYF
TRBJ1-5,.,TRBV30,.,CAWSHLHANQPQHF
TRBJ1-1,.,TRBV5-4,.,CASSLPGDYTEAFF